One and the same sample provided the 26 T cell receptor beta chains below, sequenced in a study of neurological immune-mediated disorders. Indicated time point: longitudinal time-point 1 (baseline). TCRdb analysed the 5' RACE reads with MiXCR anew, one entry per CDR3 protein. This sample yields tens of thousands of distinct CDR3 sequences, of which roughly an eighth are seen a single time; roughly 4.5% belongs to the top ten. The sample taken for sequencing was PBMCs. The source of these receptors is a female donor with HTLV-1-associated myelopathy (HAM/TSP).

This clonotype was seen repeatedly, ten times or more. The chain links TRBV10-2 to TRBJ2-7; 9 nucleotides line up with TRBD1. In germline, CDR1 is WSHSY, CDR2 SAAADI. The CDR3 extends over 13 amino acids. J was trimmed by 2 bases and V by 9 bases; bases with no gene match: 5. DNA for the CDR3: TGCGCCAGTACCGGGACAGGGACCTACGAGCAGTACTTC. Protein sequence: CASTGTGTYEQYF.

In this sample, this clonotype turned up many times. CDR3 residues: CASSEGPYQPQHF. The DNA for the CDR3 is TGTGCCAGCAGCGAAGGACCGTATCAGCCCCAGCATTTT. The V and J genes are TRBV9 and TRBJ1-5; D is ambiguous. The CDR3 is 13 amino acids. V was pared by 3 bases and J by 5 bases, with 9 bases between. CDR1 is SGDLS and CDR2 is YYNGEE in the germline V gene. The whole variable domain, filled in from reference TRBV9 and TRBJ1-5, reads DSGVTQTPKHLITATGQRVTLRCSPRSGDLSVYWYQQSLDQGLQFLIQYYNGEERAKGNILERFSAQQFPDLHSELNLSSLELGDSALYFCASSEGPYQPQHFGDGTRLSIL.

This clonotype was observed at least ten times. The V gene is TRBV20-1, the J gene TRBJ2-7, with 9 bases that match TRBD1. Germline trimming cut 4 bases from V and 9 bases from J; bases unmatched to any gene: 10. In germline, CDR1 is DFQATT, CDR2 SNEGSKA (reference sequence). CDR3 size: 13 residues. In nucleotides, the CDR3 is TGCAGTGCTATCGGGACAGGGAATTCCCGGCAGTACTTC. Its translation is CSAIGTGNSRQYF.

The chain is built from TRBV20-1 and TRBJ2-2; 7 bases line up with TRBD2. V lost 5 bases and J lost 0; bases outside the gene matches: 6. Germline CDR1 DFQATT, CDR2 SNEGSKA (reference sequence). This CDR3 has 15 residues. This CDR3 is CSAPEGGTNTGELFF. The DNA for the CDR3 is TGCAGTGCTCCCGAGGGAGGGACGAACACCGGGGAGCTGTTTTTT.

This clonotype was observed at least ten times. This chain joins TRBV20-1 and TRBJ1-4; D gene uncertain. The V end lost 2 bases, the J end lost 2 bases, and 15 bases lay between the germline ends. The length of the CDR3 is 16 residues. Germline loops: CDR1 DFQATT, CDR2 SNEGSKA (reference sequence). In nucleotides, the CDR3 is TGCAGTGCTAGAAGGGATATGGTGAGGACTAATGAAAAACTGTTTTTT. Translating it yields CSARRDMVRTNEKLFF.

The chain has TRBV7-9 and TRBJ2-5, with D perhaps given as TRBD1 or TRBD2 (6 bases each). The CDR3 totals 16 residues. With 6 bases removed from V and 2 bases from J, the gap between germline ends came to 19 bases. Germline values: CDR1 SEHNR, CDR2 FQNEAQ (reference sequence). The CDR3 coding sequence is TGTGCCAGCAGGGCTACAGGGTATGCGGGACAAGAGACCCAGTACTTC. This gives the protein CASRATGYAGQETQYF.

This clonotype was recorded at least ten times. The CDR3 reads CSPLWRGGWETQYF. The CDR3 DNA is TGCAGTCCCTTATGGCGGGGGGGCTGGGAGACCCAGTACTTC. The V and J genes are TRBV20-1 and TRBJ2-5, with 9 bases lining up with TRBD2. The CDR3 runs to 14 residues. V gave up 8 bases and J gave up 5 bases; unmatched junction bases: 12. CDR1 is DFQATT, CDR2 SNEGSKA, per germline (reference sequence).

This clonotype showed up many times. The chain couples TRBV5-1 to TRBJ1-3; D gene uncertain. The germline V gene has CDR1 SGHRS and CDR2 YFSETQ. V lost 0 bases and J lost 3, with 13 bases in between. The CDR3 loop spans 16 amino acids. DNA of the CDR3: TGCGCCAGCAGCTTGGCGGCGGGGTTATTTGGAAACACCATATATTTT. Translated, it gives CASSLAAGLFGNTIYF.

The chain couples TRBV21-1 to TRBJ2-3; the table's D call TRBD1 went unverified against the DNA. TRBV21-1 is a recognized pseudogene. The CDR3 length is 17 residues. CDR3 DNA sequence: TGTGCCAGCAGCAAAGAGGGGGACACACATAGCACAGATACGCAGTATTTT. It codes for CASSKEGDTHSTDTQYF.

This chain uses TRBV24-1 with TRBJ2-6; D is unclear. This CDR3 spans 17 amino acids. The V end lost 5 bases, the J end lost 0 bases, and 13 bases lay between the germline ends. Germline V gives CDR1 KGHDR, CDR2 SFDVKD. DNA for the CDR3: TGTGCCACCAGTGGCATACGTGGGCTCTCTGGGGCCAACGTCCTGACTTTC. Amino acid sequence: CATSGIRGLSGANVLTF.

There are many counts of this clonotype. The V and J genes are TRBV6-5 and TRBJ2-1; possibly TRBD1 for D (6 bases). Germline V lookup: CDR1 MNHEY, CDR2 SVGAGI. The CDR3 has 16 residues. V lost 2 bases and J 2 bases, leaving 13 bases between the germline ends. CDR3 residues: CASSYNRDIAYNEQFF. CDR3 coding DNA: TGTGCCAGCAGTTACAATAGGGACATAGCCTACAATGAGCAGTTCTTC.

This clonotype appeared many times. The chain carries TRBV27 and TRBJ2-5; D is ambiguous. V was clipped by 8 bases and J by 4 bases, with 8 bases between them. This CDR3 region has 11 residues. CDR1 is MNHEY, CDR2 SMNVEV, per germline (reference sequence). The CDR3 loop reads CASPPGETQYF. The CDR3, as DNA: TGTGCCAGCCCTCCGGGAGAGACCCAGTACTTC.

This clonotype was counted at least ten times. The rearrangement joins TRBV24-1 to TRBJ1-2, with a tentative D call TRBD1 (5 bases). V was trimmed by 3 bases and J by 6 bases, leaving 16 bases between them. The CDR3 is 15 residues long. Germline V gives CDR1 KGHDR, CDR2 SFDVKD. CDR3 residues: CATSDRVLGTDGYTF. The CDR3 bases are TGTGCCACCAGTGATCGGGTGTTGGGGACGGATGGCTACACCTTC.

The chain is built from TRBV4-2 and TRBJ2-3; D not certain. The CDR3 consists of 13 residues. From germline, CDR1 is LGHNA and CDR2 YNFKEQ. The V end lost 8 bases, the J end lost 5 bases, and 14 bases lay between the germline ends. The CDR3 DNA is TGTGCCAGCTGCTCCCCGACTGGAGATACGCAGTATTTT. This encodes CASCSPTGDTQYF.

This clonotype occurred many times. V is TRBV5-1 and J is TRBJ2-7, with 10 bases matching TRBD1. This CDR3 has 15 amino acids. The germline CDR1 and CDR2 sequences are SGHRS and YFSETQ. V was pared by 4 bases and J by 2 bases, with 6 bases of the junction left unmatched. Here the CDR3 reads CASSPTGGHTYEQYF. The CDR3 DNA sequence: TGCGCCAGCAGCCCGACAGGGGGCCACACCTACGAGCAGTACTTC. The entire variable domain, with the rest obtained from reference TRBV5-1 and TRBJ2-7, is as follows: KAGVTQTPRYLIKTRGQQVTLSCSPISGHRSVSWYQQTPGQGLQFLFEYFSETQRNKGNFPGRFSGRQFSNSRSEMNVSTLELGDSALYLCASSPTGGHTYEQYFGPGTRLTVT.

On this clonotype: At one end, the junction sequence differs from germline, possibly due to a read error. The chain's CDR3 is CASTLGNQPQHF. The CDR3 bases are TGTGCCAGCACCTTAGGAAATCAGCCCCAGCATTTT. The rearrangement links TRBV7-9 to TRBJ1-5, with D unclear. Germline V lookup: CDR1 SEHNR, CDR2 FQNEAQ (reference sequence). The CDR3 is made up of 12 amino acids.

This clonotype showed up many times. The chain uses TRBV20-1 and TRBJ2-2; D is undetermined. The germline V and J ends were trimmed by 5 bases and 1 base, with 8 bases remaining between them. Germline V CDR1 and CDR2: DFQATT, SNEGSKA (reference sequence). The CDR3 runs 13 residues. CDR3 coding DNA: TGCAGTGCTCTACACAGGAACACCGGGGAGCTGTTTTTT. Translated, it gives CSALHRNTGELFF.

This clonotype was seen ten or more times. V usage is TRBV12-3 or TRBV12-4 and J usage is TRBJ2-1; 12 nucleotides line up with TRBD2. V shed 5 bases, J shed 9 bases, and the junction held 2 bases outside the gene matches. The CDR3 length is 13 residues. CDR3 nucleotide sequence: TGTGCCAGCAGTCTGACTAGCGGGGGTGAGCAGTTCTTC. Amino acid sequence: CASSLTSGGEQFF.

This clonotype occurred many times. This rearrangement joins TRBV5-1 to TRBJ2-7, with 10 positions matching TRBD1. Looked up from germline, CDR1 is SGHRS and CDR2 is YFSETQ. The CDR3 covers 15 residues. J was trimmed by 0 bases and V by 4 bases; bases with no gene match: 4. As DNA, the CDR3 is TGCGCCAGCAGCGACGACAGGGGGCCCTCCTACGAGCAGTACTTC. It codes for CASSDDRGPSYEQYF.

The chain has TRBV20-1 and TRBJ2-5; 9 nucleotides align to TRBD1. The junction had 7 bases not matched to a gene; V was cut back by 4 bases and J by 1 base. CDR1 is DFQATT and CDR2 is SNEGSKA in the germline V gene (reference sequence). This CDR3 has 15 residues. The CDR3 nucleotides read TGCAGTGCTATCCCGGACAGGGGCGGCCAAGAGACCCAGTACTTC. It encodes CSAIPDRGGQETQYF.

At least ten counts were recorded for this clonotype. The rearrangement uses TRBV12-3 or TRBV12-4 and TRBJ1-2; D possibly corresponds to TRBD1 (6 bases). The length of the CDR3 is 14 residues. Trimming shortened V by 2 bases and J by 2 bases, and 9 bases separated the two germline ends. CDR3 nucleotide sequence: TGTGCCAGCAGTTTACAGGGGAGGAACTATGGCTACACCTTC. Translation: CASSLQGRNYGYTF.

This clonotype appeared many times. The chain has TRBV6-5 and TRBJ2-5; D possibly corresponds to TRBD2 (6 bases). The CDR3 runs 14 residues. V shed 2 bases and J shed 3 bases, with 10 bases lying between them. CDR1 and CDR2 from the germline V gene are MNHEY and SVGAGI. The CDR3 DNA follows: TGTGCCAGCAGTTACGGAGGGGTTAAAGAGACCCAGTACTTC. This encodes CASSYGGVKETQYF.

This clonotype was seen repeatedly, ten times or more. The V call is TRBV10-1, the J call TRBJ2-1; 9 bases agree with TRBD1. Germline CDR1 WNHNN, CDR2 SYGVQD (reference sequence). The CDR3 is made up of 16 amino acids. With 5 bases clipped from V and 5 bases from J, the junction kept 10 bases outside the gene matches. CDR3 in amino acids: CASSNNPGQGNNEQFF. CDR3 nucleotides: TGCGCCAGCAGTAACAATCCGGGACAGGGTAACAATGAGCAGTTCTTC.

This clonotype was counted at least ten times. The chain combines TRBV5-1 with TRBJ2-7, with D possibly called TRBD1 or TRBD2 (5 bases each). The CDR3 runs to 17 residues. The ends were cut back, 3 bases at V and 5 bases at J, with 24 bases in the middle. The germline gives CDR1 SGHRS, CDR2 YFSETQ. The CDR3, as DNA: TGCGCCAGCAGCTCCACAACACCAGGTACCGGGACCCACGAGCAGTACTTC. Translation gives CASSSTTPGTGTHEQYF.

The sample holds a few counts of this clonotype. This sequence may be a read error, since a much larger clone differs from it by one base. This chain uses TRBV20-1 with TRBJ2-1, with 7 bases that match TRBD2. The CDR3 is made up of 15 amino acids. Germline CDR1 and CDR2: DFQATT and SNEGSKA (reference sequence). The junction had 6 bases not matched to a gene; V was cut back by 3 bases and J by 1 base. The CDR3 reads CSASGGDLSYNEQFF. In DNA, the CDR3 is TGCAGTGCTAGTGGGGGGGACTTATCCTACAATGAGCAGTTCTTC.

This clonotype appeared many times. The V call is TRBV6-1, the J call TRBJ2-5; no clear D. V lost 2 bases and J 5 bases, leaving 9 bases between the germline ends. In germline, CDR1 is MNHNS, CDR2 SASEGT. The CDR3 spans 13 residues. The CDR3 region is CASSEHTLETQYF. In DNA form, the CDR3 reads TGTGCCAGCAGTGAACATACGTTGGAGACCCAGTACTTC.